The following is a T cell receptor beta chain sequence with its context. Antigen specificity is unknown. Produced via immunoSEQ multiplex PCR; TCRdb's table is partial and in-frame only. The sample shows about 9,200 clones, about three quarters of them seen only once. By positive magnetic bead selection, CD4+ and CD8+ cells were isolated, and their purity was checked by flow cytometry. CDR1 SQVTM and CDR2 ANQGSEA come from the germline V gene. Trimming cost V 3 bases and J 5 bases; bases outside gene matches: 3. The CDR3 is 12 amino acids. The sample is drawn from a study of somatic mutations in cytotoxic T cells in rheumatoid arthritis. About the research overall: Flow sorting of some V beta antibody-stained T cells reached nearly 100% purity, with V beta1+ cells also TCRB-sequenced. Regarding the study as a whole: About an eighth of the roughly 65 patients had a largest CD8+ clone above 20% of CD8+ cells.

The chain has TRBV29-1 and TRBJ1-2; 7 bases align to TRBD1. Input material: CD8+ T cells sorted from blood. This clonotype was sampled from an adult with rheumatoid arthritis. The CDR3 sequence: CSVDTGVYGYTF. DNA for the CDR3: TGCAGCGTTGATACAGGGGTTTATGGCTACACCTTC.